This entry concerns a single TCR beta chain. What it binds is unknown. The data are from a study of graft-versus-host responses after intestinal transplantation. Per germline, CDR1 SEHNR and CDR2 FQNEAQ (reference sequence). Trimming cost V 7 bases and J 6 bases; bases outside gene matches: 1. CDR3 length: 12 residues. Assay: immunoSEQ multiplex PCR; the TCRdb copy retains only in-frame clones and omits some. The table shows tens of thousands of clones, with roughly nine tenths occurring only once. General study findings and limits: Within allografts, high graft-versus-host to host-versus-graft clonal ratios were seen among patients with graft-donor T cell macrochimerism.

Sequenced material: PBMCs, taken roughly 660 days after intestinal transplant. This sequence was found in a human patient who received an intestinal transplant, so some T cells may come from the graft donor. The rearrangement joins TRBV7-9 to TRBJ1-4, with TRBD1 identical over 8 bases. CDR3 amino acids: CASNRGYEKLFF. CDR3 nucleotide sequence: TGTGCCAGCAACAGGGGGTATGAAAAACTGTTTTTT. Based on the CDR3 plus reference TRBV7-9 and TRBJ1-4, the full variable domain is DTGVSQNPRHKITKRGQNVTFRCDPISEHNRLYWYRQTLGQGPEFLTYFQNEAQLEKSRLLSDRFSAERPKGSFSTLEIQRTEQGDSAMYLCASNRGYEKLFFGSGTQLSVL.